These 26 T cell receptor beta chains were sequenced from one sample in a study of control samples from healthy donors and cancer patients. Clones were read by immunoSEQ multiplex PCR, and TCRdb kept only the in-frame ones, dropping some. Among roughly 130,000 clones listed, around nine tenths were seen once. The sequencing input was blood. These receptors were taken from a middle-aged man in good health.

This chain uses TRBV5-4 with TRBJ2-1; D remains unclear. The CDR3 is made up of 11 amino acids. The germline V and J ends were trimmed by 0 bases and 6 bases, with 1 base remaining between them. From germline, CDR1 is SGHNT and CDR2 YYREEE (reference sequence). The CDR3 DNA sequence: TGTGCCAGCAGCTTGGGCAATGAGCAGTTCTTC. It yields the protein CASSLGNEQFF.

V is TRBV5-4 and J is TRBJ2-7; 8 positions match TRBD1. Trimming cost V 5 bases and J 0 bases; bases outside gene matches: 7. CDR1 SGHNT and CDR2 YYREEE come from the germline V gene (reference sequence). The CDR3 extends over 15 amino acids. The CDR3 DNA reads as TGTGCCAGCAGAGCGGACAGGGTGAGCTCCTACGAGCAGTACTTC. Amino acids: CASRADRVSSYEQYF. The entire variable domain, with the rest obtained from reference TRBV5-4 and TRBJ2-7, is as follows: ETGVTQSPTHLIKTRGQQVTLRCSSQSGHNTVSWYQQALGQGPQFIFQYYREEENGRGNFPPRFSGLQFPNYSSELNVNALELDDSALYLCASRADRVSSYEQYFGPGTRLTVT.

The chain uses TRBV7-3 and TRBJ2-3; a weak D match, TRBD2 (6 bases). The CDR3 consists of 16 residues. Trimming pared 2 bases from V and 4 bases from J, leaving 16 bases between. In germline, CDR1 is SGHTA, CDR2 FQGTGA. In DNA form, the CDR3 reads TGTGCCAGCAGCTTACTTGGTGTCGGGGGAGCAGATACGCAGTATTTT. It translates to CASSLLGVGGADTQYF.

This rearrangement joins TRBV4-2 to TRBJ1-1; TRBD1 aligns across 10 bases. CDR1 is LGHNA and CDR2 is YNFKEQ in the germline V gene. Losses at the gene ends were 3 bases for V and 3 bases for J; bases not matched to a gene: 10. CDR3 length: 17 amino acids. CDR3: CASSQSPPGQGYTEAFF. CDR3 nucleotides: TGTGCCAGCAGCCAGAGTCCTCCGGGACAGGGGTACACTGAAGCTTTCTTT.

The rearrangement links TRBV2 to TRBJ2-3; 10 bases agree with TRBD2. Germline loops: CDR1 SNHLY, CDR2 FYNNEI. V dropped 2 bases and J dropped 0; count of bases not matched to a gene: 8. CDR3 length: 18 amino acids. This chain's CDR3 is CASSETSGDSPSTDTQYF. CDR3 DNA: TGTGCCAGCAGTGAAACTAGCGGGGATTCTCCTAGCACAGATACGCAGTATTTT.

J is TRBJ2-7 and V is TRBV18; the D gene could be TRBD1 or TRBD2 (5 bases each). Germline assignment: CDR1 KGHSH and CDR2 LQKENI. The length of the CDR3 is 18 residues. The V end lost 2 bases, the J end lost 2 bases, and 22 bases lay between the germline ends. CDR3 DNA: TGTGCCAGCTCACCAAAAGGGACCAAAGGCGGTACCCCCTACGAGCAGTACTTC. Protein: CASSPKGTKGGTPYEQYF. The full variable domain, its missing parts supplied by reference TRBV18 and TRBJ2-7, is NAGVMQNPRHLVRRRGQEARLRCSPMKGHSHVYWYRQLPEEGLKFMVYLQKENIIDESGMPKERFSAEFPKEGPSILRIQQVVRGDSAAYFCASSPKGTKGGTPYEQYFGPGTRLTVT.

The chain recombines TRBV5-6 with TRBJ1-4; D call uncertain. CDR3 size: 13 residues. Germline V gene data show CDR1 as SGHDT and CDR2 as YYEEEE. Trimming took 4 bases from V and 8 from J, leaving 12 bases between them. This CDR3 is CASSQVYNEKLFF. CDR3 in DNA: TGTGCCAGCAGCCAGGTCTACAACGAAAAACTGTTTTTT.

This chain uses TRBV5-5 with TRBJ2-7; D unclear. The germline CDR1 and CDR2 sequences are SGHKS and YYEKEE (reference sequence). V was clipped by 1 base and J by 0 bases, with 11 bases between them. This CDR3 comprises 15 residues. For the CDR3, the DNA is TGTGCCAGCAGCTTGAGGGATGATAGCTCCTACGAGCAGTACTTC. Translation: CASSLRDDSSYEQYF.

The chain is built from TRBV2 and TRBJ1-2, with 9 bases lining up with TRBD1. CDR1 is SNHLY and CDR2 is FYNNEI in the germline V gene. V lost 6 bases, J lost 4 bases, and 9 bases stayed unmatched. This CDR3 region has 15 residues. The CDR3 sequence is CASSPGDRDLYGYTF. In DNA, the CDR3 is TGTGCCAGCAGCCCTGGGGACAGGGACCTCTATGGCTACACCTTC.

The chain recombines TRBV5-4 with TRBJ1-2; 7 bases match TRBD1. V lost 6 bases and J lost 8; bases outside the gene matches: 10. Germline-derived CDR1 and CDR2 are SGHNT and YYREEE (reference sequence). The CDR3 loop spans 13 amino acids. CDR3 DNA sequence: TGTGCCAGCACCTCATACAGGGGTGAGGGCTACACCTTC. As protein: CASTSYRGEGYTF.

The chain joins TRBV25-1 to TRBJ2-1; D tentatively reads TRBD1 or TRBD2 (6 bases each). The CDR3 covers 15 residues. Trimming stripped 4 bases from V and 8 bases from J, with 18 bases between. In germline, CDR1 is MGHDK, CDR2 SYGVNS. The CDR3 bases are TGTGCCAGCAGTGCGAGGGGGGCGAGGGGAGATGAGCAGTTCTTC. This translates into CASSARGARGDEQFF.

This chain links TRBV24-1 with TRBJ2-7; the D gene is possibly TRBD2 (6 bases). CDR1 and CDR2 (germline): KGHDR, SFDVKD. CDR3 size: 14 residues. Trimming stripped 4 bases from V and 2 bases from J, with 11 bases between. CDR3 DNA: TGTGCCACCAGTGACCGGGACTTCCCCTACGAGCAGTACTTC. Protein: CATSDRDFPYEQYF.

This rearrangement joins TRBV7-9 to TRBJ1-2; D may be TRBD1 (6 bases). CDR3 length: 14 residues. The ends were cut back, 7 bases at V and 2 bases at J, with 14 bases in the middle. Germline V gene data show CDR1 as SEHNR and CDR2 as FQNEAQ (reference sequence). CDR3 nucleotides: TGTGCCAGCAACCCGCTTAGGGGGAACTATGGCTACACCTTC. This encodes CASNPLRGNYGYTF.

The V call is TRBV28, the J call TRBJ1-5; 11 nucleotides match TRBD1. V shed 5 bases and J 3 bases; nucleotides not matched to a gene: 6. The germline gives CDR1 MDHEN, CDR2 SYDVKM. The CDR3 totals 16 residues. This CDR3 is CASSTGTGGNNQPQHF. CDR3 sequence (DNA): TGTGCCAGCAGTACCGGGACAGGGGGGAACAATCAGCCCCAGCATTTT.

The chain has TRBV21-1 and TRBJ1-6; the listed D gene, TRBD1, was not tested against the DNA. TRBV21-1 represents a pseudogene. CDR3 length equals 14 residues. CDR3 amino acids: CASLNRGYNSPLHF. The DNA of the CDR3 is TGTGCCAGCCTAAACAGGGGGTATAATTCACCCCTCCACTTT.

The chain uses TRBV18 and TRBJ1-2; weak D call: TRBD1 (6 bases). The V gene lost 2 bases and the J gene lost 7 bases, with 17 bases spanning the gap. The CDR3 totals 15 residues. Germline CDR1 reads KGHSH; CDR2 reads LQKENI. The CDR3 here is CASSPDAGAGGGYTF. The CDR3 DNA reads TGTGCCAGCTCACCAGATGCAGGGGCAGGTGGTGGCTACACCTTC.

The chain has TRBV5-1 and TRBJ2-2; D is unresolved. The CDR3 contains 13 residues. V lost 1 base and J 10 bases, leaving 11 bases between the germline ends. The V gene's germline CDR1 is SGHRS and CDR2 YFSETQ. CDR3 amino acids: CASSLQAGEELFF. CDR3 DNA sequence: TGCGCCAGCAGCTTGCAGGCTGGGGAGGAGCTGTTTTTT.

The genes are TRBV3-1 (or the pseudogene TRBV3-2) and TRBJ1-2, with a weak D call TRBD1 (5 bases). From germline, CDR1 is LGHDT and CDR2 YNNKEL (reference sequence). The CDR3 is 14 residues long. Trimming removed 6 bases from V and 4 bases from J, with 15 bases in between. This CDR3 reads CASRNGGVAYGYTF. CDR3 coding DNA: TGTGCCAGCAGAAATGGGGGGGTAGCCTATGGCTACACCTTC.

This rearrangement joins TRBV19 to TRBJ1-4; D unresolved. Trimming cost V 3 bases and J 8 bases, with 13 bases left between them. Germline lookup yields CDR1 LNHDA and CDR2 SQIVND (reference sequence). This CDR3 is 14 amino acids long. The CDR3 loop reads CASSMWTSGEKLFF. CDR3 DNA: TGTGCCAGTAGTATGTGGACCTCGGGCGAAAAACTGTTTTTT.

V and J are TRBV2 and TRBJ1-1; 7 bases line up with TRBD1. The germline V gene has CDR1 SNHLY and CDR2 FYNNEI. V shed 4 bases and J 6 bases; nucleotides not matched to a gene: 5. The CDR3 is 13 residues long. The CDR3 is CASSADRDPEAFF. The CDR3 region has the DNA TGTGCCAGCAGTGCCGACAGGGATCCTGAAGCTTTCTTT.

The chain couples TRBV5-3 to TRBJ1-5; perhaps TRBD1 as D (6 bases). TRBV5-3 is classed as an ORF, of uncertain function. The V end was cut by 3 bases, the J end by 9 bases, with 13 bases between. This CDR3 spans 13 amino acids. The CDR3 nucleotides are TGTGCCAGAAGCTGTTCTAAAGGGGGGCCCCAGCATTTT. Amino acids: CARSCSKGGPQHF.

This chain connects TRBV6-4 to TRBJ2-2; D uncertain. The CDR3 totals 15 residues. The V end lost 2 bases, the J end lost 5 bases, and 12 bases lay between the germline ends. Germline lookup yields CDR1 MRHNA and CDR2 SNTAGT. The CDR3 nucleotides read TGTGCCAGCAGTGACCAGCATGGAAGTACCGGGGAGCTGTTTTTT. Protein product: CASSDQHGSTGELFF.

The V and J genes are TRBV4-2 and TRBJ2-2; D uncertain. CDR1 is LGHNA and CDR2 is YNFKEQ in the germline V gene. The V gene lost 1 base and the J gene lost 6 bases, with 12 bases spanning the gap. This CDR3 contains 15 residues. The CDR3 DNA is TGTGCCAGCAGCCAAGGGGCGTGGGATCCCGGGGAGCTGTTTTTT. Translated, it gives CASSQGAWDPGELFF.

This sequence joins TRBV27 and TRBJ1-2, with TRBD1 matching over 9 bases. The germline CDR1 and CDR2 sequences are MNHEY and SMNVEV (reference sequence). V trimming: 6 bases; J trimming: 1 base; junction bases outside the gene matches: 9. CDR3 length: 16 amino acids. The CDR3 here is CASSPGTGGLNYGYTF. In nucleotides, the CDR3 is TGTGCCAGCAGCCCAGGTACAGGGGGCCTTAACTATGGCTACACCTTC.

The chain has TRBV10-1 and TRBJ2-1, with 8 positions matching TRBD2. CDR1 and CDR2 from the germline V gene are WNHNN and SYGVQD (reference sequence). Trimming removed 5 bases from V and 3 bases from J; junction bases left unmatched: 3. This CDR3 spans 14 amino acids. CDR3: CASSRSGVYNEQFF. The DNA for the CDR3 is TGCGCCAGCAGTCGTAGCGGGGTCTACAATGAGCAGTTCTTC.

This sequence joins TRBV19 and TRBJ1-5; 9 nucleotides match TRBD1. After removal of 6 bases from V and 4 bases from J, the junction contained 7 bases not matched to a gene. The CDR3 totals 15 residues. Per germline, CDR1 LNHDA and CDR2 SQIVND (reference sequence). The CDR3 here is CASSGQGPKNQPQHF. The CDR3 DNA is TGTGCCAGTAGCGGACAGGGGCCCAAAAATCAGCCCCAGCATTTT. The whole variable domain, remainder taken from reference TRBV19 and TRBJ1-5, is DGGITQSPKYLFRKEGQNVTLSCEQNLNHDAMYWYRQDPGQGLRLIYYSQIVNDFQKGDIAEGYSVSREKKESFPLTVTSAQKNPTAFYLCASSGQGPKNQPQHFGDGTRLSIL.